This T cell receptor beta chain is drawn from a study of blood T cell repertoires in COVID-19. Turning to the study itself: Samples representing acute and convalescent COVID-19 were sourced from the United States, Italy and Spain. PBMCs, B-cell-depleted T cells, or T cells provided the cDNA or gDNA that made up the material.

A note on this clone: Other DNA sequences of this sample code for an identical CDR3.

Study processing details: Counts of nucleated cells, estimated from reference gene primer amplification, were obtained. The repertoire was sequenced with immunoSEQ multiplex PCR; TCRdb's copy has only in-frame clones and lacks some. That table gives V, J and clone size, and the DNA gave D and trimming. The table shows 160,000 or so clones, with roughly nine tenths occurring only once. Germline V gene sequence: CDR1 LNHDA, CDR2 SQIVND (reference sequence). The CDR3 is made up of 14 amino acids. V lost 2 bases and J lost 7; bases outside the gene matches: 2. This clonotype originated in a woman in her seventies with acute or convalescent COVID-19. The gene calls are TRBV19 and TRBJ1-6; 7 bases align to TRBD1. Material: peripheral blood. The CDR3 coding sequence is TGTGCCAGTAGTATACGGGACAGCAATTCACCCCTCCACTTT. Amino acid sequence: CASSIRDSNSPLHF. The entire variable domain, with the rest obtained from reference TRBV19 and TRBJ1-6, is as follows: DGGITQSPKYLFRKEGQNVTLSCEQNLNHDAMYWYRQDPGQGLRLIYYSQIVNDFQKGDIAEGYSVSREKKESFPLTVTSAQKNPTAFYLCASSIRDSNSPLHFGNGTRLTVT.